This is a list of T cell receptor beta chains from one sample in a study of blood T cell repertoires in COVID-19. The repertoire was sequenced with immunoSEQ multiplex PCR; TCRdb's copy has only in-frame clones and lacks some. The sample includes over 150,000 clones, around nine tenths of them seen just once. Sequences were obtained from peripheral blood. The source of these receptors is a young woman who had recovered from COVID-19. The CDR3 runs from the conserved cysteine through the conserved F or W. D genes are given only for firm matches. The size field is filled for only some rows; it gives once, few, many or a size class.

- TRBJ2-3 - TRBV29-1 TGCAGCGTTGCGGACTCAGATACGCAGTATTTT CSVADSDTQYF
TRBD1 TRBJ2-1 - TRBV10-3 TGTGCCATCAGGGGGGACAGTAGGTACAATGAGCAGTTCTTC CAIRGDSRYNEQFF
- TRBJ1-2 - TRBV10-3 TGTGCCATCAGTGACCGGGGGGCGGACTATGGCTACACCTTC CAISDRGADYGYTF
TRBD1 TRBJ1-6 - TRBV6-6 TGTGCCAGCACCCACAGGGGGGGCCTCGGGTCACCCCTCCACTTT CASTHRGGLGSPLHF
- TRBJ2-1 - TRBV7-6 TGTGCCAGCAGCTTAAAGGCGGCCCCCTACAATGAGCAGTTCTTC CASSLKAAPYNEQFF
TRBD1 TRBJ1-3 few TRBV5-6 TGTGCCAGCAGCTTGAAGGGGGCTCACTCTGGAAACACCATATATTTT CASSLKGAHSGNTIYF
TRBD1 TRBJ2-3 - TRBV2 TGTGCCAGCAGTGAGATGGACAGGGGCTCAGGTGATACGCAGTATTTT CASSEMDRGSGDTQYF
- TRBJ2-2 - TRBV7-9 TGTGCCAGCACGCTACAGGGTTGGGGGAACACCGGGGAGCTGTTTTTT CASTLQGWGNTGELFF
TRBD1 TRBJ1-1 - TRBV24-1 TGTGCCACCAGTGACACAGGGGCTGAAGCTTTCTTT CATSDTGAEAFF
TRBD1 TRBJ1-1 once TRBV6-2/TRBV6-3 TGTGCCAGCAGTCACAGGGGGCGAGGGACCACTGAAGCTTTCTTT CASSHRGRGTTEAFF
- TRBJ1-4 - TRBV3-1/TRBV3-2 TGTGCCAGCAGCCGTCACCTCGGCCAGGGTTTGGAAAAACTGTTTTTT CASSRHLGQGLEKLFF
- TRBJ1-1 once TRBV6-1 TGTGCCAGCAGAGAACCTTTCTCGGCAGGGGACATGAACACTGAAGCTTTCTTT CASREPFSAGDMNTEAFF
TRBD1 TRBJ1-1 - TRBV7-2 TGTGCCAGCAGCCCACGACAGGGGGGGAACACTGAAGCTTTCTTT CASSPRQGGNTEAFF